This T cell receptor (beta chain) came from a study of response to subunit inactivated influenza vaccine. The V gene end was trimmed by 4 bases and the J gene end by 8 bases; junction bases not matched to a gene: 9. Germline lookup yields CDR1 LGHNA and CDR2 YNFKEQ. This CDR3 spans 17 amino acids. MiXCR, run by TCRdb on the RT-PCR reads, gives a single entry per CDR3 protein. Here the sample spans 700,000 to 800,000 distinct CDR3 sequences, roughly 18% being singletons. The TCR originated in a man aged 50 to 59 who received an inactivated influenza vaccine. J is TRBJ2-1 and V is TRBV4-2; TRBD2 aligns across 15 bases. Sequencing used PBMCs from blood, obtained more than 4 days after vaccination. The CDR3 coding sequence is TGTGCCAGCAGCCCCCGGACTAGCGGGGGGGCAGGCGATGAGCAGTTCTTC. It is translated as CASSPRTSGGAGDEQFF.